This entry lists 29 T cell receptor beta chains sequenced from one sample in a study of blood T cells in healthy people across ages. Then a second PCR, running roughly 7 to 11 cycles, was carried out with a sample-barcoded 5' primer and a J-beta primer mix. One entry per CDR3 protein results from TCRdb running MiXCR on the 5' RACE reads. This table holds around 1.5 million distinct CDR3 sequences, about 43% found once. The sequenced material came from blood. The receptors shown here come from a woman in her late teens or twenties in good health.

The chain uses TRBV21-1 and TRBJ2-1; the table's D call TRBD1 went unverified against the DNA. TRBV21-1 is reported as a pseudogene. The CDR3 consists of 15 residues. The CDR3 sequence: CASSILGGAYNEQFF. The CDR3 coding sequence is TGTGCCAGCAGCATTTTGGGCGGAGCCTACAATGAGCAGTTCTTC.

The gene calls are TRBV7-9 and TRBJ2-3; TRBD1 agrees at 7 bases. Looked up from germline, CDR1 is SEHNR and CDR2 is FQNEAQ (reference sequence). J gave up 5 bases and V 1 base, and 3 bases lay outside the gene matches. CDR3 length: 14 amino acids. The CDR3 nucleotides are TGTGCCAGCAGCTTAGGAGACAGGGAAGATACGCAGTATTTT. Its translation is CASSLGDREDTQYF.

The chain employs TRBV25-1 and TRBJ1-5; D remains ambiguous. V was clipped by 2 bases and J by 0 bases, with 11 bases between them. Germline lookup yields CDR1 MGHDK and CDR2 SYGVNS. The CDR3 covers 16 residues. The CDR3 bases are TGTGCCAGCAGTGAACCGGGTCCGGATAGCAATCAGCCCCAGCATTTT. Translation gives CASSEPGPDSNQPQHF.

This clonotype appeared many times. CDR3 in amino acids: CASSPGLLVADTQYF. DNA of the CDR3: TGTGCCAGCAGTCCGGGACTCCTGGTGGCAGATACGCAGTATTTT. The chain recombines TRBV11-1 with TRBJ2-3, with D perhaps matching TRBD2 (6 bases). V lost 6 bases and J 4 bases, leaving 17 bases between the germline ends. CDR1 and CDR2 from the germline V gene are SGHAT and FQDESV (reference sequence). The CDR3 runs to 15 residues. The whole variable domain, remainder taken from reference TRBV11-1 and TRBJ2-3, is EAEVAQSPRYKITEKSQAVAFWCDPISGHATLYWYRQILGQGPELLVQFQDESVVDDSQLPKDRFSAERLKGVDSTLKIQPAELGDSAMYLCASSPGLLVADTQYFGPGTRLTVL.

The genes are TRBV9 and TRBJ2-1, with 14 bases matching TRBD2. CDR3 length equals 18 residues. Germline loops: CDR1 SGDLS, CDR2 YYNGEE. V lost 3 bases, J lost 3 bases, and 8 bases stayed unmatched. CDR3 sequence (DNA): TGTGCCAGCAGCGATAGACTAGCGGGGGGGAAAATCTACAATGAGCAGTTCTTC. Its translation: CASSDRLAGGKIYNEQFF.

The chain carries TRBV7-6 and TRBJ2-7, with 8 nucleotides matching TRBD1. Per germline, CDR1 SGHVS and CDR2 FNYEAQ. The CDR3 is 15 residues long. J was trimmed by 3 bases and V by 0 bases; bases with no gene match: 4. CDR3 in amino acids: CASSLARQGHYEQYF. CDR3 coding DNA: TGTGCCAGCAGCTTAGCCCGACAGGGGCACTACGAGCAGTACTTC.

This clonotype was found many times. At one boundary the junction diverges from the germline segment, which might be a read error. The genes are TRBV2 and TRBJ2-1; 8 bases fit TRBD1. This CDR3 comprises 14 residues. The V gene's germline CDR1 is SNHLY and CDR2 FYNNEI. The CDR3 sequence is CASSEGQGYNEQFF. In DNA form, the CDR3 reads TGCGCCAGCAGCGAAGGACAGGGATACAATGAGCAGTTCTTC. The full variable domain, with the rest looked up from reference TRBV2 and TRBJ2-1, is EPEVTQTPSHQVTQMGQEVILRCVPISNHLYFYWYRQILGQKVEFLVSFYNNEISEKSEIFDDQFSVERPDGSNFTLKIRSTKLEDSAMYFCASSEGQGYNEQFFGPGTRLTVL.

The chain carries TRBV20-1 and TRBJ2-1; D remains unclear. The V gene lost 7 bases and the J gene lost 5 bases, with 12 bases spanning the gap. CDR1 and CDR2 (germline): DFQATT, SNEGSKA (reference sequence). This CDR3 is built from 12 residues. As DNA, the CDR3 is TGCAGTGGGTCAGTTTCCGACAATGAGCAGTTCTTC. Translating it yields CSGSVSDNEQFF.

The rearrangement links TRBV4-2 to TRBJ2-1, with 13 bases identical to TRBD2. Germline CDR1 and CDR2: LGHNA and YNFKEQ. The CDR3 contains 17 residues. V shed 4 bases, J shed 6 bases, and the junction held 9 bases outside the gene matches. CDR3 in DNA: TGTGCCAGCAGCCCACAGACTAGCGGGGGGCCAGGCAATGAGCAGTTCTTC. This translates into CASSPQTSGGPGNEQFF.

This clonotype has a count of ten or more. The V call is TRBV10-3, the J call TRBJ2-1, with 7 bases identical to TRBD2. The V gene end was trimmed by 3 bases and the J gene end by 1 base; junction bases not matched to a gene: 3. Germline CDR1 is ENHRY and CDR2 is SYGVKD. The CDR3 covers 15 residues. CDR3 DNA: TGTGCCATCAGTGAAGGCGGGAGTTCCTACAATGAGCAGTTCTTC. Protein: CAISEGGSSYNEQFF.

A few counts support this clonotype. This chain links TRBV6-2 or TRBV6-3 with TRBJ2-2; maybe TRBD1 (6 bases). Between the trimmed V and J ends, which lost 4 bases and 3 bases, there was a span of 9 bases. The CDR3 length is 14 residues. Germline V gene data show CDR1 as MNHEY and CDR2 as SVGEGT. The CDR3 reads CASSSGQYTGELFF. The CDR3 DNA is TGTGCCAGCAGTTCGGGACAATACACCGGGGAGCTGTTTTTT.

CDR3 amino acids: CASSEAPGGYTF. The CDR3 DNA sequence: TGTGCCAGCAGTGAAGCGCCGGGTGGCTACACCTTC. The rearrangement links TRBV2 to TRBJ1-2; no firm D call. The V end lost 0 bases, the J end lost 7 bases, and 6 bases lay between the germline ends. The CDR3 has 12 residues. Germline CDR1 is SNHLY and CDR2 is FYNNEI.

This clonotype was recorded once. The genes are TRBV10-3 and TRBJ2-1; a weak D match, TRBD2 (5 bases). Germline CDR1 reads ENHRY; CDR2 reads SYGVKD. This CDR3 region has 14 residues. Trimming removed 7 bases from V and 10 bases from J, with 20 bases in between. The CDR3, as DNA: TGTGCCATCACTGCGGGTCCTGACTTTTACGAGCAGTTCTTC. Residues: CAITAGPDFYEQFF.

V is TRBV6-5 and J is TRBJ2-3, with D perhaps being TRBD1 or TRBD2 (6 bases each). V lost 2 bases and J 2 bases, leaving 14 bases between the germline ends. CDR1 and CDR2 from the germline V gene are MNHEY and SVGAGI. This CDR3 has 16 amino acids. CDR3 sequence reads: CASSYGSGAATDTQYF. CDR3 DNA: TGTGCCAGCAGTTACGGGTCGGGGGCTGCCACAGATACGCAGTATTTT.

A few counts support this clonotype. The rearrangement uses TRBV5-1 and TRBJ2-5; D perhaps matches TRBD1 (6 bases). The V gene lost 7 bases and the J gene lost 1 base, with 8 bases spanning the gap. Germline V lookup: CDR1 SGHRS, CDR2 YFSETQ. This CDR3 region has 12 residues. CDR3 DNA: TGCGCCAGCCGGGACACCCAAGAGACCCAGTACTTC. It codes for CASRDTQETQYF.

The V call is TRBV20-1, the J call TRBJ2-5, with D tentatively TRBD2 (5 bases). The CDR3 length is 14 residues. V shed 5 bases and J shed 2 bases, with 15 bases lying between them. Germline CDR1 is DFQATT and CDR2 is SNEGSKA (reference sequence). The CDR3 spells CSAGGAAKQETQYF. The CDR3, as DNA: TGCAGTGCTGGAGGCGCTGCGAAACAAGAGACCCAGTACTTC.

This clonotype was seen a handful of times. This chain connects TRBV6-6 to TRBJ2-5; 7 positions agree with TRBD2. Germline CDR1 and CDR2: MNHNY and SVGAGI (reference sequence). The length of the CDR3 is 14 residues. V was clipped by 6 bases and J by 4 bases; unmatched bases: 8. CDR3 in amino acids: CASRPSGDGETQYF. In nucleotides, the CDR3 is TGTGCCAGCAGACCCAGCGGGGATGGAGAGACCCAGTACTTC.

This chain connects TRBV27 to TRBJ1-1, with a weak D call TRBD1 (5 bases). The V and J ends lost 3 bases and 5 bases respectively, with 10 bases between them. CDR1 and CDR2 from the germline V gene are MNHEY and SMNVEV (reference sequence). The CDR3 loop spans 13 amino acids. The CDR3 here is CASSLAGLTEAFF. DNA of the CDR3: TGTGCCAGCAGTTTGGCAGGGTTGACTGAAGCTTTCTTT.

The CDR3 region is CSVALGGGDEKLFF. The CDR3 region has the DNA TGCAGCGTTGCCCTCGGGGGAGGGGATGAAAAACTGTTTTTT. The rearrangement links TRBV29-1 to TRBJ1-4, with a tentative D call TRBD1 (5 bases). There are 14 residues in the CDR3. Germline V CDR1 and CDR2: SQVTM, ANQGSEA. Trimming pared 4 bases from V and 6 bases from J, leaving 15 bases between. The variable domain in full, with the rest retrieved from reference TRBV29-1 and TRBJ1-4, is SAVISQKPSRDICQRGTSLTIQCQVDSQVTMMFWYRQQPGQSLTLIATANQGSEATYESGFVIDKFPISRPNLTFSTLTVSNMSPEDSSIYLCSVALGGGDEKLFFGSGTQLSVL.

This clonotype was seen only a few times. For the CDR3, the DNA is TGTGCCAGCAGTTTGTATGGCGGGTCCTCCTACAATGAGCAGTTCTTC. Protein sequence: CASSLYGGSSYNEQFF. The chain combines TRBV27 with TRBJ2-1; TRBD2 might be the D (5 bases). In germline, CDR1 is MNHEY, CDR2 SMNVEV (reference sequence). Trimming left V 3 bases short and J 0 bases short, with 12 bases between. The CDR3 sequence is 16 residues long.

The V gene is TRBV20-1, the J gene TRBJ2-4; 12 bases agree with TRBD2. This CDR3 region has 15 residues. Germline lookup yields CDR1 DFQATT and CDR2 SNEGSKA (reference sequence). After removal of 6 bases from V and 2 bases from J, the junction contained 5 bases not matched to a gene. The CDR3 is CSAGLAGRSKNIQYF. CDR3 DNA: TGCAGTGCCGGACTAGCGGGAAGATCCAAAAACATTCAGTACTTC.

As for this clonotype: At one end the junction does not follow the germline gene, possibly because of a read error. The chain joins TRBV4-1 to TRBJ2-5, with D perhaps being TRBD1 or TRBD2 (5 bases each). CDR1 is MGHRA and CDR2 is YSYEKL in the germline V gene. The CDR3 covers 15 residues. The DNA for the CDR3 is TGCGCCCGCAGCCAAGATGGAGTGGGGGAAGAGACCCAGTACTTC. Its translation: CARSQDGVGEETQYF.

This sequence joins TRBV20-1 and TRBJ2-5; 7 positions match TRBD2. The CDR3 contains 14 residues. The junction had 3 bases not matched to a gene; V was cut back by 1 base and J by 1 base. The V gene's germline CDR1 is DFQATT and CDR2 SNEGSKA (reference sequence). DNA for the CDR3: TGCAGTGCTAGAGCTAGCGGAATCCAAGAGACCCAGTACTTC. As protein: CSARASGIQETQYF.

This clonotype showed up just a few times. V and J are TRBV6-5 and TRBJ2-3; no firm D call. The germline gives CDR1 MNHEY, CDR2 SVGAGI. The length of the CDR3 is 16 residues. V was pared by 5 bases and J by 5 bases, with 20 bases between. CDR3 coding DNA: TGTGCCAGCAGTCCCCCCTACGGCCAGAAAGGAGATACGCAGTATTTT. Its protein product is CASSPPYGQKGDTQYF.

The chain couples TRBV10-3 to TRBJ2-1; possible D gene TRBD2, 5 bases. Germline V gene data show CDR1 as ENHRY and CDR2 as SYGVKD. This CDR3 has 12 amino acids. Trimming took 2 bases from V and 10 from J, leaving 9 bases between them. CDR3 nucleotides: TGTGCCATCAGTGAGGGACTCCGGGAGCAGTTCTTC. As protein: CAISEGLREQFF.

The V and J genes are TRBV20-1 and TRBJ2-1, with D tentatively TRBD2 (6 bases). Trimming shortened V by 6 bases and J by 4 bases, and 19 bases separated the two germline ends. The CDR3 contains 15 residues. Germline assignment: CDR1 DFQATT and CDR2 SNEGSKA (reference sequence). In DNA, the CDR3 is TGCAGTGCCCTCAGCCCAGCGGGCGTGTACAATGAGCAGTTCTTC. Translating gives CSALSPAGVYNEQFF.

Details on this clonotype: The junction departs from germline at one end; a sequencing error may be responsible. This rearrangement joins TRBV4-1 to TRBJ2-5; D remains unclear. The CDR3 contains 15 residues. The germline V gene has CDR1 MGHRA and CDR2 YSYEKL. CDR3 in DNA: TGCGCCAACAGCCAAGCAGCCGGGTCCCAAGAGACCCAGTACTTC. This encodes CANSQAAGSQETQYF.

This clonotype showed up just a few times. The rearrangement joins TRBV5-1 to TRBJ1-1; TRBD1 matches at 11 bases. Germline V lookup: CDR1 SGHRS, CDR2 YFSETQ. After removal of 4 bases from V and 4 bases from J, the junction contained 6 bases not matched to a gene. This CDR3 spans 15 amino acids. The CDR3 DNA follows: TGCGCCAGCAGCCCGGCGGGGACAGGGGGCACTGAAGCTTTCTTT. Translating gives CASSPAGTGGTEAFF.

This chain links TRBV5-1 with TRBJ1-1, with a tentative D call TRBD1 (5 bases). CDR3 length: 20 residues. Trimming took 4 bases from V and 4 from J, leaving 32 bases between them. The germline V gene has CDR1 SGHRS and CDR2 YFSETQ. CDR3 region: CASSVNSGTLGTRSSTEAFF. The CDR3 DNA sequence: TGCGCCAGCAGCGTAAATTCCGGGACGCTCGGAACGAGAAGTAGCACTGAAGCTTTCTTT.